Presented here are 18 T cell receptor beta chains from one specimen sequenced in a study of OX40 agonist ivuxolimab in advanced cancers. Produced via immunoSEQ multiplex PCR; TCRdb's table is partial and in-frame only. The sample records under 40,000 clones, about 80% being singletons. Sample: CD4+ or CD8+ T cells sorted from blood, taken in a trial of the OX40 agonist ivuxolimab. The receptors come from an adult with an advanced solid tumor such as melanoma, head and neck, liver or kidney cancer.

The rearrangement joins TRBV10-3 to TRBJ2-7; D gene ambiguous. Trimming removed 6 bases at V and 7 bases at J, with 13 bases between. CDR3 length: 12 amino acids. The germline CDR1 and CDR2 sequences are ENHRY and SYGVKD. CDR3 protein: CAISSLRLEQYF. CDR3 coding DNA: TGTGCCATCAGCTCACTAAGGTTGGAGCAGTACTTC.

This clone occurred a few times. V is TRBV7-6 and J is TRBJ2-3, with D perhaps matching TRBD1 or TRBD2 (5 bases each). CDR3 size: 16 residues. Trimming took off 5 bases at V and 0 bases at J, with 15 bases between the two ends. From germline, CDR1 is SGHVS and CDR2 FNYEAQ. CDR3 amino acids: CASSARDGLSTDTQYF. CDR3 DNA sequence: TGTGCCAGCAGCGCACGGGACGGACTTAGCACAGATACGCAGTATTTT.

In its sample, this clone was seen once. The J gene is TRBJ1-1, the V gene TRBV5-1; 10 positions agree with TRBD1. The germline V gene has CDR1 SGHRS and CDR2 YFSETQ. The CDR3 sequence is 15 residues long. V shed 2 bases and J 1 base; nucleotides not matched to a gene: 2. The CDR3 DNA follows: TGCGCCAGCAGCTTCCGGGACAGGGGGAACACTGAAGCTTTCTTT. Translating it yields CASSFRDRGNTEAFF.

V usage is TRBV5-4 and J usage is TRBJ1-1, with D perhaps TRBD1 (5 bases). CDR3 length equals 16 residues. Germline V gene lookup returns CDR1 SGHNT and CDR2 YYREEE (reference sequence). The V gene lost 3 bases and the J gene lost 5 bases, with 20 bases spanning the gap. The CDR3 DNA is TGTGCCAGCAGCTCCGAAGGGGAGGGAAGAGGGACTGAAGCTTTCTTT. Its translation: CASSSEGEGRGTEAFF. The full variable domain, rest sourced from reference TRBV5-4 and TRBJ1-1, is ETGVTQSPTHLIKTRGQQVTLRCSSQSGHNTVSWYQQALGQGPQFIFQYYREEENGRGNFPPRFSGLQFPNYSSELNVNALELDDSALYLCASSSEGEGRGTEAFFGQGTRLTVV.

The J gene is TRBJ2-7, the V gene TRBV11-2; D possibly uses TRBD1 or TRBD2 (7 bases each). The CDR3 has 16 residues. CDR1 and CDR2 (germline): SGHAT, FQNNGV. Trimming removed 0 bases at V and 3 bases at J, with 15 bases between. The CDR3 bases are TGTGCCAGCAGCTTAGAACGGGGGAGGGGGCACTACGAGCAGTACTTC. This gives the protein CASSLERGRGHYEQYF.

The rearrangement uses TRBV18 and TRBJ2-5; 7 positions match TRBD2. The DNA end lines up better with TRBJ2-7; the J call may be wrong. Germline lookup yields CDR1 KGHSH and CDR2 LQKENI. The CDR3 runs 14 residues. The CDR3 nucleotides read TGTGCCAGCTCCCGCGCGGGGGTTAGCTACGAGCAGTACTTC. Encoded protein: CASSRAGVSYEQYF.

The chain recombines TRBV11-2 with TRBJ2-7; perhaps D is TRBD1 or TRBD2 (5 bases each). V lost 3 bases to trimming and J lost 8 bases, with 20 bases between them. CDR1 and CDR2 from the germline V gene are SGHAT and FQNNGV. The CDR3 runs 15 residues. The CDR3 loop is CASSLVGDGPTKQYF. The CDR3 region has the DNA TGTGCCAGCAGCTTGGTAGGGGACGGACCTACGAAGCAGTACTTC.

This rearrangement joins TRBV29-1 to TRBJ1-1; 9 nucleotides align to TRBD1. With V trimmed by 6 bases and J by 4 bases, 12 bases remained unmatched. The germline V gene has CDR1 SQVTM and CDR2 ANQGSEA. The CDR3 totals 15 residues. CDR3 coding DNA: TGCAGCGTCCCGGGACAGGGTGTAAAGGGCACTGAAGCTTTCTTT. Translating it yields CSVPGQGVKGTEAFF.

This clone came up a few times. In nucleotides, the CDR3 is TGTGCCAGCAAAAGGAGACAGGGCGCAGATACGCAGTATTTT. This translates into CASKRRQGADTQYF. The V gene is TRBV2, the J gene TRBJ2-3; the match to TRBD1 covers 7 bases. The V gene's germline CDR1 is SNHLY and CDR2 FYNNEI. This CDR3 contains 14 residues. V was pared by 7 bases and J by 4 bases, with 8 bases of the junction left unmatched.

This chain joins TRBV7-8 and TRBJ1-5; 12 nucleotides agree with TRBD1. V trimming: 10 bases; J trimming: 0 bases; junction bases outside the gene matches: 13. The CDR3 sequence is 18 residues long. Germline CDR1 is SGHVS and CDR2 is FQNEAQ. The CDR3 protein is CATYSGTGGYRSNQPQHF. The CDR3 region has the DNA TGTGCCACCTATAGTGGGACAGGGGGCTATCGTAGCAATCAGCCCCAGCATTTT.

This chain links TRBV19 with TRBJ2-6, with a possible D match to TRBD2 (5 bases). CDR1 LNHDA and CDR2 SQIVND come from the germline V gene (reference sequence). This CDR3 contains 16 residues. The V end was cut by 6 bases, the J end by 3 bases, with 15 bases between. CDR3 sequence: CASSTQLAGGANVLTF. In DNA form, the CDR3 reads TGTGCCAGTAGCACTCAGTTGGCGGGTGGGGCCAACGTCCTGACTTTC.

This clone is a singleton in its sample. The gene calls are TRBV7-6 and TRBJ2-2, with a possible D match to TRBD1 (6 bases). Per germline, CDR1 SGHVS and CDR2 FNYEAQ. This CDR3 spans 15 amino acids. Trimming took 2 bases from V and 7 from J, leaving 14 bases between them. In DNA form, the CDR3 reads TGTGCCAGCAGCTTATCCAGGGGTTTCGACGGGGAGCTGTTTTTT. Encoded protein: CASSLSRGFDGELFF.

The gene calls are TRBV9 and TRBJ1-3; unclear D gene. The CDR3 is 15 amino acids. With 0 bases removed from V and 0 bases from J, the gap between germline ends came to 7 bases. CDR1 and CDR2 (germline): SGDLS, YYNGEE. The CDR3 region has the DNA TGTGCCAGCAGCGTAGGACTCGTCTCTGGAAACACCATATATTTT. Amino acid sequence: CASSVGLVSGNTIYF.

The V gene is TRBV7-2, the J gene TRBJ2-7, with D perhaps matching TRBD2 (5 bases). Per germline, CDR1 SGHTA and CDR2 FQGNSA. The CDR3 is 12 amino acids. Trimming shortened V by 1 base and J by 6 bases, and 7 bases separated the two germline ends. The CDR3 region has the DNA TGTGCCAGCAGCTTAGGTGGGAGCGAGCAGTACTTC. Encoded protein: CASSLGGSEQYF.

The J gene is TRBJ2-7, the V gene TRBV28, with TRBD1 identical over 8 bases. This CDR3 region has 13 residues. The germline V gene has CDR1 MDHEN and CDR2 SYDVKM. The ends lost 7 bases at V and 4 bases at J; junction bases unmatched: 6. The DNA for the CDR3 is TGTGCCAGCACCTTGGGGACAGGTTACGAGCAGTACTTC. Protein sequence: CASTLGTGYEQYF.

The gene calls are TRBV18 and TRBJ2-7; D might be TRBD2 (5 bases). The length of the CDR3 is 12 residues. V gave up 3 bases and J gave up 7 bases, with 10 bases separating them. CDR1 is KGHSH, CDR2 LQKENI, per germline. The CDR3 spells CASSPSREEQYF. For the CDR3, the DNA is TGTGCCAGCTCACCTTCCCGGGAAGAGCAGTACTTC. The entire variable domain, with the rest obtained from reference TRBV18 and TRBJ2-7, is as follows: NAGVMQNPRHLVRRRGQEARLRCSPMKGHSHVYWYRQLPEEGLKFMVYLQKENIIDESGMPKERFSAEFPKEGPSILRIQQVVRGDSAAYFCASSPSREEQYFGPGTRLTVT.

The chain combines TRBV7-2 with TRBJ1-1; D not resolved. CDR1 and CDR2 (germline): SGHTA, FQGNSA. Between the trimmed V and J ends, which lost 5 bases and 1 base, there was a span of 8 bases. The CDR3 consists of 13 residues. The DNA for the CDR3 is TGTGCCAGCAGCCTTACAAAGAACACTGAAGCTTTCTTT. Residues: CASSLTKNTEAFF.

The rearrangement links TRBV4-1 to TRBJ1-2; D gene uncertain. Trimming took off 0 bases at V and 8 bases at J, with 7 bases between the two ends. This CDR3 contains 12 residues. Per the germline V gene, CDR1 is MGHRA and CDR2 is YSYEKL. The CDR3 spells CASSQDLEGYTF. CDR3 sequence (DNA): TGCGCCAGCAGCCAAGATCTGGAAGGCTACACCTTC.